This T cell receptor beta chain came from a study of blood T cell repertoires in COVID-19 (TCRdb year 2020). Background for the entire study: Collaborator samples came from the United States, Italy and Spain and covered acute and convalescent phases of COVID-19. A freely available public database, intended as a resource for researchers studying the immune response to SARS-CoV-2, is where the repertoires were released. The prospective study material was composed of cDNA or gDNA derived from T cells, B-cell-depleted T cells, or PBMCs. Where available, HLA class I and class II types were obtained from metadata supplied by the sample provider rather than from assay-based typing. Deeply sampled blood TCRbeta repertoires from subjects exposed to, actively infected with, or recovered from COVID-19 were included in the dataset. Samples came from the ongoing ImmuneRACE study (first 160 participants) plus 1,254 subjects from 6 global collaborators. A de-identified subject ID, COVID-19 status, age in years and sex were almost always included in the sample metadata.

From the germline V gene, CDR1 is MNHNS and CDR2 is SASEGT. Spanning cysteine to phenylalanine, the CDR3 consists of 14 amino acids. Here the CDR3 DNA is all that survives: 42 bases in frame from base 1. V was cut back by 6 bases and J by 1 base, leaving a gap of 10 bases between them. General findings and caveats noted by the study authors: The amount of clinical and demographic metadata varied by source and participant and was provided uncurated.

As to this clone: The antigen this receptor binds is unknown. One base away there is no much larger clone; base qualities are not given.

The collaborating institutions used their own protocols to collect whole blood in K2EDTA tubes. For TCRbeta analysis, collaborators shipped samples as frozen whole blood, isolated PBMCs, or DNA extracted from either of those sample types. TCRbeta CDR3 regions were amplified from genomic DNA using the immunoSEQ Assay, a bias-controlled multiplex PCR. In the original analysis: Nucleated cell counts per sample were estimated from amplification of reference gene primers within the assay. Sequence reads were collapsed and filtered to measure the absolute abundance of every unique TCRbeta CDR3 rearrangement. For each sample, productive Simpson clonality was calculated as the square root of Simpson's diversity index across productive rearrangements. Sourced from immuneACCESS, this table was stored by TCRdb with only in-frame sequences that have V and J called. A share of the clones is absent; for the studies checked, an unresolved V gene accounts for under half, and the remainder has no known explanation. V, J and clone size are taken as reported in that table, and D and trimming were inferred from the DNA itself. The sample table holds approximately 16,000 clones, of which 75% to 85% were seen once. The biggest ten clones account for 22% of the sample.

The sample was peripheral blood. The sequence was collected from a man older than 75 with active or convalescent COVID-19. The V and J genes are TRBV6-1 and TRBJ1-3; TRBD1 is a possible D gene, resting on 5 matching bases. CDR3 sequence: CASSLGQSGNTIYF. The bases read TGTGCCAGCAGCTTAGGACAATCTGGAAACACCATATATTTT.